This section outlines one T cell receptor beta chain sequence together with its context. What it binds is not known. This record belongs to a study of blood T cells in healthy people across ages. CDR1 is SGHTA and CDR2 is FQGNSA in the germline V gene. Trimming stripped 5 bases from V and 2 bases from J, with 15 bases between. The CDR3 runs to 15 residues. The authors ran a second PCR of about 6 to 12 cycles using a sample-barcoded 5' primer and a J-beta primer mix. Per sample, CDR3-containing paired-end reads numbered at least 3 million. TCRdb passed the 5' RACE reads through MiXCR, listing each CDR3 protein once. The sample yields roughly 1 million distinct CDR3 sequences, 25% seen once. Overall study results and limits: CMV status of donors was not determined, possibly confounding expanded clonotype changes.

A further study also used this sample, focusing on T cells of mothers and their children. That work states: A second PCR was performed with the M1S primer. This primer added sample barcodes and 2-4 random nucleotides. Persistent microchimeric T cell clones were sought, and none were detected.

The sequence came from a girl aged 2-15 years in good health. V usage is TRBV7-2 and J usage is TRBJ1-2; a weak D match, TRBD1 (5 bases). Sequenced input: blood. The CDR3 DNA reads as TGTGCCAGCAGCATGATAATGGGGGGGAACTATGGCTACACCTTC. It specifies CASSMIMGGNYGYTF.